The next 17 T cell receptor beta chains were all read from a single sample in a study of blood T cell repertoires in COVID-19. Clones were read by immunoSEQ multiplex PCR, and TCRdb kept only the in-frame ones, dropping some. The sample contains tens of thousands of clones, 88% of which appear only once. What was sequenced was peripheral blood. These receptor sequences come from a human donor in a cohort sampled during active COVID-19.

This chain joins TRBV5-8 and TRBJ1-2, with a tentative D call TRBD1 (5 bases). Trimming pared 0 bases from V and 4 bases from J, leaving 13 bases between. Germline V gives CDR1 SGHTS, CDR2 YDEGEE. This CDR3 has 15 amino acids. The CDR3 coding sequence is TGTGCCAGCAGCTTGGAGCCGGGACTGAGCTATGGCTACACCTTC. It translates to CASSLEPGLSYGYTF.

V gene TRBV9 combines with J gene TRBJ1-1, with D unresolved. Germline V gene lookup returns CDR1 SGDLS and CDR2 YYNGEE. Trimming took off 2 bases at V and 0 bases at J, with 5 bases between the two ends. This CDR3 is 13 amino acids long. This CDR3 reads CASSVDMNTEAFF. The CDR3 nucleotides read TGTGCCAGCAGCGTTGACATGAACACTGAAGCTTTCTTT.

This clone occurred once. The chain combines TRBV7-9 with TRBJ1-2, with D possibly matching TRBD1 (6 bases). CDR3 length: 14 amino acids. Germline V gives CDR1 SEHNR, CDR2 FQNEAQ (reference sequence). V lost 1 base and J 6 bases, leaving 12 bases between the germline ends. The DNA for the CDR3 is TGTGCCAGCAGCTTAGTCTCAGGGGTGCATGGCTACACCTTC. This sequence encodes CASSLVSGVHGYTF.

CDR3 in amino acids: CASSITGGLSYEQYF. The CDR3 nucleotides read TGTGCCAGTAGTATAACAGGGGGATTGTCCTACGAGCAGTACTTC. This chain links TRBV19 with TRBJ2-7; 8 bases are a match to TRBD1. Unmatched junction bases numbered 4, after V lost 2 bases and J lost 1 base. Germline V lookup: CDR1 LNHDA, CDR2 SQIVND (reference sequence). This CDR3 is 15 amino acids long.

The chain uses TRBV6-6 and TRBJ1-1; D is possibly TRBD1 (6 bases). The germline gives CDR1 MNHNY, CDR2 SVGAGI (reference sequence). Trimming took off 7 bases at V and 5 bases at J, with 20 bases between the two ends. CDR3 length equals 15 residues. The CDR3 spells CASTQRWGPGTEAFF. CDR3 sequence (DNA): TGTGCCAGCACCCAACGGTGGGGGCCGGGTACTGAAGCTTTCTTT.

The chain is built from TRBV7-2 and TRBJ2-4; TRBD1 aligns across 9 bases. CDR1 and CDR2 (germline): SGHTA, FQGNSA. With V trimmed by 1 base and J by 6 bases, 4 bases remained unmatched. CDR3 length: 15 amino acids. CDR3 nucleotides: TGTGCCAGCAGCTTAGATCCGGGACAGGGAAACATTCAGTACTTC. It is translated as CASSLDPGQGNIQYF.

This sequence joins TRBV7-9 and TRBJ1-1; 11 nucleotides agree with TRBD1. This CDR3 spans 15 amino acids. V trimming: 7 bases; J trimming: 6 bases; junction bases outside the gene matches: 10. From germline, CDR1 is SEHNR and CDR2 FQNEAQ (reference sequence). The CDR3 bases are TGTGCCAGCACGTCGAGTGGACAGGGGGCCGCTGAAGCTTTCTTT. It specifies CASTSSGQGAAEAFF.

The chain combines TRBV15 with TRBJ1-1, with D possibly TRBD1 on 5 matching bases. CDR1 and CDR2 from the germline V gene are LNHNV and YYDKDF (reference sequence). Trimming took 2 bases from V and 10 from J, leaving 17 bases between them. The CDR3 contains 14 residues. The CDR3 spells CATSRSREGSLAFF. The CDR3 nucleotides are TGTGCCACCAGCAGATCTCGGGAGGGGAGCTTAGCTTTCTTT.

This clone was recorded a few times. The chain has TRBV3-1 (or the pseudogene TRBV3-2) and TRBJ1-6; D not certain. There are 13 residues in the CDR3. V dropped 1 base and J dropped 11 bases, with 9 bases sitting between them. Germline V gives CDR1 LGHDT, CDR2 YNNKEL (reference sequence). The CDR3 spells CASSQGPNAPLHF. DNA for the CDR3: TGTGCCAGCAGCCAAGGGCCAAATGCACCCCTCCACTTT.

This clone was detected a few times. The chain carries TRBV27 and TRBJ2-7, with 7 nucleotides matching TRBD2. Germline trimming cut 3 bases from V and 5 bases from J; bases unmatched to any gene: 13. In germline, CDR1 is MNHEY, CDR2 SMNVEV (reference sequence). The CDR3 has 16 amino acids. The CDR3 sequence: CASSLGVGGSTDEQYF. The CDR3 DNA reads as TGTGCCAGCAGTTTGGGAGTTGGCGGGAGTACTGACGAGCAGTACTTC.

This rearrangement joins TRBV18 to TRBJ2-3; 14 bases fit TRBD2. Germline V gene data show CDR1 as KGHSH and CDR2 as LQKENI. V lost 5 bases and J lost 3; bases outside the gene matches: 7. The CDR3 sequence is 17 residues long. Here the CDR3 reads CASSRLAGGPGTDTQYF. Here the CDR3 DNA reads TGTGCCAGCTCAAGACTAGCGGGGGGGCCTGGGACAGATACGCAGTATTTT.

CDR3 nucleotides: TGCGCCAGCTACATAACCGGGACTAGCGTAGGAGATACGCAGTATTTT. Residues: CASYITGTSVGDTQYF. The V and J genes are TRBV4-3 and TRBJ2-3; TRBD2 matches at 10 bases. V lost 8 bases, J lost 5 bases, and 13 bases stayed unmatched. Germline V lookup: CDR1 LGHNA, CDR2 YSLEER. The CDR3 contains 16 residues.

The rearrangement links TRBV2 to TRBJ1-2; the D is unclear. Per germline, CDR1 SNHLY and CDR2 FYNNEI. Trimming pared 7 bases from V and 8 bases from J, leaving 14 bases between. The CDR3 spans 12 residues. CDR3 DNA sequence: TGTGCCAGCACCGGGGAGGGTGACGGCTACACCTTC. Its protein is CASTGEGDGYTF.

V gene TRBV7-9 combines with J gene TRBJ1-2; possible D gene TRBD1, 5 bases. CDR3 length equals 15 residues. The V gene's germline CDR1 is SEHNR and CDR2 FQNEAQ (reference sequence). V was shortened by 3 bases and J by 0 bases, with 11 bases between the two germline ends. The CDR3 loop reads CASSFRGGANYGYTF. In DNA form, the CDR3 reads TGTGCCAGCAGCTTTCGCGGGGGGGCTAACTATGGCTACACCTTC. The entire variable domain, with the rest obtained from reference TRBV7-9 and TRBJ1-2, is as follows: DTGVSQNPRHKITKRGQNVTFRCDPISEHNRLYWYRQTLGQGPEFLTYFQNEAQLEKSRLLSDRFSAERPKGSFSTLEIQRTEQGDSAMYLCASSFRGGANYGYTFGSGTRLTVV.

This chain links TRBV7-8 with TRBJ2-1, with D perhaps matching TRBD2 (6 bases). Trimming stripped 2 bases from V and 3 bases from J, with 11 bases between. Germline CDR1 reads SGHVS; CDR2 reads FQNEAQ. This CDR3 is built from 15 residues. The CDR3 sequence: CASSLSGGYYNEQFF. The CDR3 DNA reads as TGTGCCAGCAGCTTAAGTGGGGGGTACTACAATGAGCAGTTCTTC.

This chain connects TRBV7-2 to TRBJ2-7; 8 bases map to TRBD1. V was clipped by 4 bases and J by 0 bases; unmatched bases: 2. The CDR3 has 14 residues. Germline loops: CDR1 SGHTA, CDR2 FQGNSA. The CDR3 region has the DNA TGTGCCAGCAGCTCCGGGACAGGCTCCTACGAGCAGTACTTC. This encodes CASSSGTGSYEQYF. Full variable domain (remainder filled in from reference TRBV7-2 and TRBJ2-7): GAGVSQSPSNKVTEKGKDVELRCDPISGHTALYWYRQSLGQGLEFLIYFQGNSAPDKSGLPSDRFSAERTGGSVSTLTIQRTQQEDSAVYLCASSSGTGSYEQYFGPGTRLTVT.

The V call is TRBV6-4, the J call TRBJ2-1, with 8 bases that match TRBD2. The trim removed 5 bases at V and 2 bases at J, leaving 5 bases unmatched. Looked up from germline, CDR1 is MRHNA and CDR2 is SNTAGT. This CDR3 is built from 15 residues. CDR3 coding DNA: TGTGCCAGCAGTATCACTAGCGGTACCTACAATGAGCAGTTCTTC. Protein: CASSITSGTYNEQFF.